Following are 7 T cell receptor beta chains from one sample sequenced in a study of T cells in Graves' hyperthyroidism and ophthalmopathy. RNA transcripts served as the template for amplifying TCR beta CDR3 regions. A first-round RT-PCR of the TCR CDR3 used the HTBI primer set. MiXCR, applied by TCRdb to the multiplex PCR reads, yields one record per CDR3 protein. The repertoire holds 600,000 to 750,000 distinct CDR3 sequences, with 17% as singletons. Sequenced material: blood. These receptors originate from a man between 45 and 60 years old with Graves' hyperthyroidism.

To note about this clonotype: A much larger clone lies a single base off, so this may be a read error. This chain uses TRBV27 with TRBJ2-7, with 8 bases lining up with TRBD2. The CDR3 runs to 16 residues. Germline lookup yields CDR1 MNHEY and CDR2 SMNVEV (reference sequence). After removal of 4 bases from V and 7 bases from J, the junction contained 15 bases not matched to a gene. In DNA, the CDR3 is TGTGCCAGCAGTTCCCGAAAGGGACTAGGAGGTGGGGAGCAGTACTTC. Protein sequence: CASSSRKGLGGGEQYF.

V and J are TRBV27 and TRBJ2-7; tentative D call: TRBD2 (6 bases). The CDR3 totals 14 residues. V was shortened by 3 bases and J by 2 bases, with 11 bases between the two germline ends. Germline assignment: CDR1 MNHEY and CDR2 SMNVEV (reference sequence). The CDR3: CASSFRESPYEQYF. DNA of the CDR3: TGTGCCAGCAGTTTTCGGGAGTCCCCCTACGAGCAGTACTTC.

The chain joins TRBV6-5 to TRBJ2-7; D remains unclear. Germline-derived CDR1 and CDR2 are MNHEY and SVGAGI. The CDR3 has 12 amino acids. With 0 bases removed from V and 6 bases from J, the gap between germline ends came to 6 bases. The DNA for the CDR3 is TGTGCCAGCAGTTACTCTAAGGCCGAGCAGTACTTC. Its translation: CASSYSKAEQYF.

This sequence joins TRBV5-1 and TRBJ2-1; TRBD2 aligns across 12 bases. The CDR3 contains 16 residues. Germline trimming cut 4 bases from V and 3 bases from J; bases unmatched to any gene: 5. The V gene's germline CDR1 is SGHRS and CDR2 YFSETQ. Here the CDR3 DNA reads TGCGCCAGCAGCCAACAGACTAGCGGGGGCTACAATGAGCAGTTCTTC. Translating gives CASSQQTSGGYNEQFF.

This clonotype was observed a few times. CDR3 coding DNA: TGTGCCAGCAGCCAACCCCAACAGCCCCAGCATTTT. Translating gives CASSQPQQPQHF. The genes are TRBV7-8 and TRBJ1-5; D is ambiguous. Germline V gives CDR1 SGHVS, CDR2 FQNEAQ. Between the trimmed V and J ends, which lost 5 bases and 7 bases, there was a span of 9 bases. The CDR3 runs 12 residues.

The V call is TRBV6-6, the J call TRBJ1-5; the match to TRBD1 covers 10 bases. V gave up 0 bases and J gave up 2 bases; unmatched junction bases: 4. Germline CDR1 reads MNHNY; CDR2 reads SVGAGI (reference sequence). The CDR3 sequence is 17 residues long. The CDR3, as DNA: TGTGCCAGCAGTTACTCGACAGGGGGCGTGGGCAATCAGCCCCAGCATTTT. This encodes CASSYSTGGVGNQPQHF.

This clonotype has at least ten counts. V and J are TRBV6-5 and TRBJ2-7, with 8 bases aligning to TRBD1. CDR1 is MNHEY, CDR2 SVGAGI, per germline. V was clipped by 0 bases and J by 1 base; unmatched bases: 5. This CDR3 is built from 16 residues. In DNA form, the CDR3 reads TGTGCCAGCAGTTACTCGCTGGGACAGGCTTCCTACGAGCAGTACTTC. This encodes CASSYSLGQASYEQYF.